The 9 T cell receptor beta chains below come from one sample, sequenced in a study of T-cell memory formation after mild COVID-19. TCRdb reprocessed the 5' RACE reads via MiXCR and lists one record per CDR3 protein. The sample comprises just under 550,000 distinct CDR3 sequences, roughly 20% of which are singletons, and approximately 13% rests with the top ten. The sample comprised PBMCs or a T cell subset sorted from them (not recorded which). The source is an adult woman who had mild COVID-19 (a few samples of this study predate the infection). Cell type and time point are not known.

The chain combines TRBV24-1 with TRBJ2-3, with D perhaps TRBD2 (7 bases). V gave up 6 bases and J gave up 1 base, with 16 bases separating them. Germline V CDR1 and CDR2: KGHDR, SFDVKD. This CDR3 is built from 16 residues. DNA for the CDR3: TGTGCCACCAGTCAGAGGGGGGGCAGAGGCACAGATACGCAGTATTTT. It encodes CATSQRGGRGTDTQYF.

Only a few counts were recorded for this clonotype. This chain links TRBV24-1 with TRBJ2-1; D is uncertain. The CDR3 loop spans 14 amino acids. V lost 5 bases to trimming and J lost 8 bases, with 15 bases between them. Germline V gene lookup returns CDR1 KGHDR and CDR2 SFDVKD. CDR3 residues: CATSARVGMDEQFF. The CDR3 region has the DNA TGTGCCACCAGTGCCCGGGTAGGTATGGATGAGCAGTTCTTC.

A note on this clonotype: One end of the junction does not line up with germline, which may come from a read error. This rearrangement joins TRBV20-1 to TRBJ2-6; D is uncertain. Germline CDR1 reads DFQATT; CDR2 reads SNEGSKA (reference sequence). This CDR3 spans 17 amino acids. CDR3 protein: CSAWVDDTVPGANVLTF. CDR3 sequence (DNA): TGCAGTGCTTGGGTGGACGATACCGTCCCTGGCGCCAACGTCCTGACTTTC.

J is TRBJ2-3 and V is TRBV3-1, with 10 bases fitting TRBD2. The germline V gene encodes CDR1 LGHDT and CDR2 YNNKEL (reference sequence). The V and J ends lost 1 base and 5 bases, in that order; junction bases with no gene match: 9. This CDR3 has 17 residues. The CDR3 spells CASSQGASGGAGDTQYF. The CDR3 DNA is TGTGCCAGCAGCCAAGGAGCGAGCGGGGGGGCCGGAGATACGCAGTATTTT.

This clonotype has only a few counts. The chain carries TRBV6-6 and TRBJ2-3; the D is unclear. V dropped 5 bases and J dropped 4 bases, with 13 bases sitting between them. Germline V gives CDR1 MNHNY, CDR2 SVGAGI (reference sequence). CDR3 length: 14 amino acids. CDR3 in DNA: TGTGCCAGCAGTAAGGCGATTGGACCAGATACGCAGTATTTT. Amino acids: CASSKAIGPDTQYF.

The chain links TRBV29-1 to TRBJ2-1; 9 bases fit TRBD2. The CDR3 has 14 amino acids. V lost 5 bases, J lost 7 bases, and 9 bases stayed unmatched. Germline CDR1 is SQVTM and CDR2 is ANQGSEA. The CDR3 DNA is TGCAGCGTTTCCCGGCGGGAGGGCCTGAATGAGCAGTTCTTC. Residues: CSVSRREGLNEQFF.

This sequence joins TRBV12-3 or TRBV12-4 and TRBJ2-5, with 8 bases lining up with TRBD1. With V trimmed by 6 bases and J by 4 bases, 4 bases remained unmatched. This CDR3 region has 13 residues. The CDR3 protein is CASRLDRGETQYF. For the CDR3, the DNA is TGTGCCAGCAGGCTAGACAGGGGAGAGACCCAGTACTTC.

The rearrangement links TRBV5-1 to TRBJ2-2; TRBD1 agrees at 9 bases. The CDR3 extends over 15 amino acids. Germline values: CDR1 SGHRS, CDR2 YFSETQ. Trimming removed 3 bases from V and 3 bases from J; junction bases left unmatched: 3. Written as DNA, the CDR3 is TGCGCCAGCAGCTCCGGGACAGGGCACACCGGGGAGCTGTTTTTT. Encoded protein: CASSSGTGHTGELFF.

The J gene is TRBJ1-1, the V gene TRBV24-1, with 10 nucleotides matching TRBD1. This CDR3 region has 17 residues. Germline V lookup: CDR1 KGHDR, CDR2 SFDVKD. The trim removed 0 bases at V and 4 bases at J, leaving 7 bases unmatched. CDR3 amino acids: CATSDLESWDRGTEAFF. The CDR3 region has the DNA TGTGCCACCAGTGATTTGGAAAGCTGGGACAGGGGCACTGAAGCTTTCTTT.